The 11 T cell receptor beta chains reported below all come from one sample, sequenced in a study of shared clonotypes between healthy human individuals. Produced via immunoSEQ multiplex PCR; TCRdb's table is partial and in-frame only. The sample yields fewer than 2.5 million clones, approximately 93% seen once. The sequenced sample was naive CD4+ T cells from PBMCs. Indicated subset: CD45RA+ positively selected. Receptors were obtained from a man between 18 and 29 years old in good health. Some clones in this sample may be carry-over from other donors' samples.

The DNA of the CDR3 is TGTGCCAGCTCACCACCGGGACAGGGGGCGAACGAGCAGTACTTC. It encodes CASSPPGQGANEQYF. The chain carries TRBV18 and TRBJ2-7; 12 bases line up with TRBD1. There are 15 residues in the CDR3. Germline V gives CDR1 KGHSH, CDR2 LQKENI. Trimming at V came to 0 bases and at J to 5 bases, leaving 2 bases not matched to a gene.

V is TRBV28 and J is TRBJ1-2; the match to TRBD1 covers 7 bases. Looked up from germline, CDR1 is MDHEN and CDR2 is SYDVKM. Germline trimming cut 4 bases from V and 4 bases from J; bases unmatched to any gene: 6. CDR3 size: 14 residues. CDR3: CASSSGQETYGYTF. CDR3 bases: TGTGCCAGCAGTTCCGGACAGGAGACCTATGGCTACACCTTC.

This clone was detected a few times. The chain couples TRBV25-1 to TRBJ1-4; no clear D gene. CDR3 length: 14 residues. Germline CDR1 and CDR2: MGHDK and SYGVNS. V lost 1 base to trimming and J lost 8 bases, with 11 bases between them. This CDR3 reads CASSEWAGSEKLFF. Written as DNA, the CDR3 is TGTGCCAGCAGTGAATGGGCAGGCTCCGAAAAACTGTTTTTT. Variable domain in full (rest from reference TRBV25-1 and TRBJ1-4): EADIYQTPRYLVIGTGKKITLECSQTMGHDKMYWYQQDPGMELHLIHYSYGVNSTEKGDLSSESTVSRIRTEHFPLTLESARPSHTSQYLCASSEWAGSEKLFFGSGTQLSVL.

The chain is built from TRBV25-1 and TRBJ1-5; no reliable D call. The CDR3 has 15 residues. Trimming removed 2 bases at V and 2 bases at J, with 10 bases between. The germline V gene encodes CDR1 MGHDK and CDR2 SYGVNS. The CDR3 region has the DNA TGTGCCAGCAGTGAAGTAGGAGCAGGCAATCAGCCCCAGCATTTT. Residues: CASSEVGAGNQPQHF.

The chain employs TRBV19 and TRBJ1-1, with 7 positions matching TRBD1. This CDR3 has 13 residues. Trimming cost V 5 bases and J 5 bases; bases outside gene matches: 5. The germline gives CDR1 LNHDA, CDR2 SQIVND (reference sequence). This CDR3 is CASSESGGTEAFF. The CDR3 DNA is TGTGCCAGTAGTGAGTCAGGGGGGACTGAAGCTTTCTTT. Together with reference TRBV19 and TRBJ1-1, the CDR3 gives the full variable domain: DGGITQSPKYLFRKEGQNVTLSCEQNLNHDAMYWYRQDPGQGLRLIYYSQIVNDFQKGDIAEGYSVSREKKESFPLTVTSAQKNPTAFYLCASSESGGTEAFFGQGTRLTVV.

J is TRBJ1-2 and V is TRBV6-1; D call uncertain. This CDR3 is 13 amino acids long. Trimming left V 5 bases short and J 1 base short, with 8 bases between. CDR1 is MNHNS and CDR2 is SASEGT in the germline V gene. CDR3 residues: CASSSQLNYGYTF. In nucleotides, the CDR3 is TGTGCCAGCAGTAGCCAGCTTAACTATGGCTACACCTTC.

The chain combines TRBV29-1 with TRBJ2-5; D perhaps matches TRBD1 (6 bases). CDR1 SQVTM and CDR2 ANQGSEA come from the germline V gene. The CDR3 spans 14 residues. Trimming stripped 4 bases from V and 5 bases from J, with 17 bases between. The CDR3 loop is CSVGKRGRGETQYF. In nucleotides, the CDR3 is TGCAGCGTTGGAAAAAGGGGGAGAGGGGAGACCCAGTACTTC.

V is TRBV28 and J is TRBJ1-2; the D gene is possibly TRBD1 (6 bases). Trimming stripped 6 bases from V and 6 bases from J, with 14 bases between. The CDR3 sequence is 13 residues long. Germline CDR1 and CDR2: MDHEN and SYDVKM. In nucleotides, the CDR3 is TGTGCCAGCAGCCGCCCTCAGGGGAATGGCTACACCTTC. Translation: CASSRPQGNGYTF.

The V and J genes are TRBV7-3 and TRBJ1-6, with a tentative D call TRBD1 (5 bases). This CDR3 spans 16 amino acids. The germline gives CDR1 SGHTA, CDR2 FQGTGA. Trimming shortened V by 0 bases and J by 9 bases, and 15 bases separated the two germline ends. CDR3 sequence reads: CASSLTHTREVSPLHF. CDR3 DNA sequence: TGTGCCAGCAGCTTAACACATACCAGGGAAGTTTCACCCCTCCACTTT. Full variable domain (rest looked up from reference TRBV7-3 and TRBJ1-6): GAGVSQTPSNKVTEKGKYVELRCDPISGHTALYWYRQSLGQGPEFLIYFQGTGAADDSGLPNDRFFAVRPEGSVSTLKIQRTERGDSAVYLCASSLTHTREVSPLHFGNGTRLTVT.

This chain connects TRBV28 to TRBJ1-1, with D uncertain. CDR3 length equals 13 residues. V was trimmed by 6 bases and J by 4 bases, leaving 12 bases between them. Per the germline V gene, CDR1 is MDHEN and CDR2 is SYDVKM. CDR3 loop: CASRLGKGTEAFF. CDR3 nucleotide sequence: TGTGCCAGCAGATTGGGAAAGGGCACTGAAGCTTTCTTT.

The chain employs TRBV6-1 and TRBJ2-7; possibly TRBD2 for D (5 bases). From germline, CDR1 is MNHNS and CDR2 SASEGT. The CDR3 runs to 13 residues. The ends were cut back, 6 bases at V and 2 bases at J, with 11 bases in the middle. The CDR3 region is CASRQPGTYEQYF. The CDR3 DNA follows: TGTGCCAGCAGGCAGCCGGGAACCTACGAGCAGTACTTC.